Below, 16 T cell receptor beta chains from the same sample are listed, as sequenced in a study of cytomegalovirus exposure and HLA in healthy donors. The table came from immunoSEQ multiplex PCR; TCRdb's copy has only in-frame clones and leaves some out. The table has about 220,000 clones, just over 90% seen once. Sequencing was done on a sample of PBMCs. The receptors shown here come from a woman younger than 35 in good health and CMV-seronegative.

J is TRBJ1-3 and V is TRBV11-2; D is possibly TRBD1 (5 bases). The CDR3 runs to 14 residues. Trimming took off 3 bases at V and 2 bases at J, with 8 bases between the two ends. Germline V gene lookup returns CDR1 SGHAT and CDR2 FQNNGV. CDR3 sequence: CASSLGGTGNTIYF. In DNA form, the CDR3 reads TGTGCCAGCAGCTTGGGGGGTACTGGAAACACCATATATTTT.

The chain couples TRBV28 to TRBJ1-1, with 8 bases that match TRBD1. The germline V gene encodes CDR1 MDHEN and CDR2 SYDVKM. V was pared by 7 bases and J by 11 bases, with 15 bases of the junction left unmatched. The CDR3 has 14 residues. DNA for the CDR3: TGTGCCAGCATCTTTCGACAGGGGAGGCGGATGGCTTTCTTT. This gives the protein CASIFRQGRRMAFF.

This chain joins TRBV12-5 and TRBJ2-5, with TRBD2 as a possible D gene (5 bases). Looked up from germline, CDR1 is LGHNT and CDR2 is FRNRAP. This CDR3 contains 13 residues. V was cut by 6 bases and J by 5 bases, with 13 bases left in between. DNA for the CDR3: TGTGCTAGTGGGGCGGGCGTTTCCGAGACCCAGTACTTC. Its translation: CASGAGVSETQYF.

DNA for the CDR3: TGTGCCATCAGTGAAGGGACTAGCAAAGAGACCCAGTACTTC. Translated: CAISEGTSKETQYF. The rearrangement uses TRBV10-3 and TRBJ2-5; 9 bases are shared with TRBD2. After removal of 3 bases from V and 3 bases from J, the junction contained 2 bases not matched to a gene. The CDR3 is made up of 14 amino acids. Germline V gene data show CDR1 as ENHRY and CDR2 as SYGVKD.

The chain combines TRBV6-4 with TRBJ2-7, with TRBD2 matching over 10 bases. Germline CDR1 reads MRHNA; CDR2 reads SNTAGT. This CDR3 is 18 amino acids long. V was clipped by 0 bases and J by 1 base; unmatched bases: 9. The CDR3 here is CASSDSVASGSSSYEQYF. The CDR3 coding sequence is TGTGCCAGCAGTGACTCAGTGGCTAGCGGGAGTTCTTCCTACGAGCAGTACTTC.

This chain connects TRBV2 to TRBJ2-7; TRBD1 might be the D (5 bases). CDR3 length equals 14 residues. V dropped 1 base and J dropped 0 bases, with 7 bases sitting between them. CDR1 and CDR2 from the germline V gene are SNHLY and FYNNEI. The CDR3 spells CASSEDRSSYEQYF. The CDR3 DNA sequence: TGTGCCAGCAGTGAAGACAGGAGCTCCTACGAGCAGTACTTC.

The chain couples TRBV5-1 to TRBJ2-1, with TRBD2 matching over 7 bases. J was trimmed by 6 bases and V by 4 bases; bases with no gene match: 16. CDR1 is SGHRS, CDR2 YFSETQ, per germline. CDR3 size: 17 residues. CDR3 sequence (DNA): TGCGCCAGCAGCCACCGGACGTGGACTAGGGGTAGCAATGAGCAGTTCTTC. It specifies CASSHRTWTRGSNEQFF.

The chain employs TRBV29-1 and TRBJ1-1; no clear D gene. CDR1 and CDR2 from the germline V gene are SQVTM and ANQGSEA. The germline V and J ends were trimmed by 6 bases and 3 bases, with 17 bases remaining between them. The CDR3 is 14 amino acids. The CDR3: CSVRSGIRDTEAFF. The CDR3 coding sequence is TGCAGCGTCCGGTCGGGGATTCGGGACACTGAAGCTTTCTTT.

The chain uses TRBV15 and TRBJ2-7; 9 positions agree with TRBD2. V gave up 2 bases and J gave up 7 bases; unmatched junction bases: 12. The CDR3 covers 16 residues. Germline lookup yields CDR1 LNHNV and CDR2 YYDKDF (reference sequence). The CDR3 reads CATSRIGLATPREQYF. The CDR3 nucleotides are TGTGCCACCAGCAGAATCGGACTAGCGACCCCCCGAGAGCAGTACTTC. Filled out from reference TRBV15 and TRBJ2-7, the complete variable domain reads DAMVIQNPRYQVTQFGKPVTLSCSQTLNHNVMYWYQQKSSQAPKLLFHYYDKDFNNEADTPDNFQSRRPNTSFCFLDIRSPGLGDTAMYLCATSRIGLATPREQYFGPGTRLTVT.

This clone occurred once. The J gene is TRBJ1-5, the V gene TRBV19; TRBD1 matches 7 bases. From germline, CDR1 is LNHDA and CDR2 SQIVND (reference sequence). The V segment lost 5 bases and the J segment 4 bases; nucleotides outside the gene matches: 11. The CDR3 covers 16 residues. CDR3 sequence (DNA): TGTGCCAGTAGTGCCAGCTCGGGACAGTTAAATCAGCCCCAGCATTTT. This translates into CASSASSGQLNQPQHF.

The genes are TRBV6-5 and TRBJ2-7; perhaps TRBD1 as D (5 bases). The V end lost 0 bases, the J end lost 2 bases, and 11 bases lay between the germline ends. The CDR3 runs 15 residues. CDR1 and CDR2 from the germline V gene are MNHEY and SVGAGI. The CDR3 DNA reads as TGTGCCAGCAGTTACTCTCCAGGACAACCCTACGAGCAGTACTTC. Its translation: CASSYSPGQPYEQYF.

The genes are TRBV23-1 and TRBJ2-7; weak D call: TRBD2 (6 bases). TRBV23-1 is given ORF status, its function remaining uncertain. V was cut by 0 bases and J by 4 bases, with 19 bases left in between. CDR3 length: 17 amino acids. CDR3: CASSQSSRDATPYEQYF. CDR3 nucleotides: TGCGCCAGCAGTCAATCGTCGCGGGACGCCACCCCTTACGAGCAGTACTTC.

The chain links TRBV11-2 to TRBJ2-5, with a tentative D call TRBD2 (6 bases). Trimming pared 5 bases from V and 5 bases from J, leaving 18 bases between. The CDR3 sequence is 15 residues long. Germline V lookup: CDR1 SGHAT, CDR2 FQNNGV. CDR3 coding DNA: TGTGCCAGCAGCCTCGAGCGGGTACCCAGGGAGACCCAGTACTTC. Protein sequence: CASSLERVPRETQYF.

This sequence joins TRBV19 and TRBJ2-2, with D unclear. The CDR3 consists of 15 residues. V was cut by 3 bases and J by 2 bases, with 10 bases left in between. The germline gives CDR1 LNHDA, CDR2 SQIVND (reference sequence). The CDR3 spells CASSIPFPNTGELFF. DNA of the CDR3: TGTGCCAGTAGTATTCCCTTTCCCAACACCGGGGAGCTGTTTTTT.

V gene TRBV11-3 combines with J gene TRBJ2-3; D is undetermined. The CDR3 runs to 14 residues. Trimming stripped 0 bases from V and 1 base from J, with 5 bases between. Germline CDR1 reads SGHNT; CDR2 reads YENEEA. The CDR3 sequence: CASSLETGTDTQYF. CDR3 coding DNA: TGTGCCAGCAGCTTAGAGACTGGCACAGATACGCAGTATTTT.

The chain links TRBV9 to TRBJ2-7; 7 bases match TRBD2. The V segment lost 4 bases and the J segment 2 bases; nucleotides outside the gene matches: 3. Germline V gene data show CDR1 as SGDLS and CDR2 as YYNGEE. The CDR3 length is 13 residues. The CDR3 DNA follows: TGTGCCAGCAGCCCTAGCGGTACCTACGAGCAGTACTTC. This codes for CASSPSGTYEQYF.